Below, 6 T cell receptor beta chains from the same sample are listed, as sequenced in a study of response to subunit inactivated influenza vaccine (dated by TCRdb to 2016 to 2019). What the time point label conveys for this sample: 45 to 50 days after influenza vaccine administration. Libraries were prepared through RT-PCR. These reads were obtained on an Illumina HiSeq 2500. TCRdb's own reprocessing of the public reads used fastp at Q25 and MiXCR and kept productive beta chains. Each entry merges the rows of one CDR3 protein and shows their most common DNA and genes. This sample gives some 500,000 distinct CDR3 sequences in total; roughly 13% of them show up just once. Over 10% of the sample is in the top ten clones. The sample consisted of PBMCs from blood, taken 35 to 45 days after vaccination. The receptor source for this set is a man aged 50 or older who received an inactivated influenza vaccine. Donor details come from another sample of the same person, matched by shared clones.

This clonotype was found many times. The chain links TRBV4-3 to TRBJ2-1; 8 nucleotides line up with TRBD2. V was pared by 2 bases and J by 3 bases, with 18 bases of the junction left unmatched. Looked up from germline, CDR1 is LGHNA and CDR2 is YSLEER. CDR3 length: 20 amino acids. As DNA, the CDR3 is TGCGCCAGCAGCCAATTGATTTTCGGTCCGGGGGGGCTTATCTACAATGAGCAGTTCTTC. It encodes CASSQLIFGPGGLIYNEQFF.

Here the CDR3 DNA reads TGTGCCAGCAGTTTTTTCAAGGGCCCCGAGCAGTACTTC. It is translated as CASSFFKGPEQYF. V usage is TRBV6-5 and J usage is TRBJ2-7; the D is unclear. In germline, CDR1 is MNHEY, CDR2 SVGAGI. The V gene lost 4 bases and the J gene lost 6 bases, with 13 bases spanning the gap. This CDR3 is built from 13 residues.

The genes are TRBV10-3 and TRBJ2-7, with TRBD2 matching 13 bases. V lost 6 bases and J lost 4; bases outside the gene matches: 9. This CDR3 spans 16 amino acids. The germline gives CDR1 ENHRY, CDR2 SYGVKD. The CDR3 here is CAIRAGTSGTGYEQYF. The CDR3 DNA reads as TGTGCCATCAGGGCCGGGACTAGCGGGACGGGGTACGAGCAGTACTTC.

This clonotype was seen many times. The chain combines TRBV20-1 with TRBJ2-1; maybe TRBD2 (7 bases). The CDR3 contains 14 residues. Germline V gene data show CDR1 as DFQATT and CDR2 as SNEGSKA (reference sequence). Between the trimmed V and J ends, which lost 6 bases and 9 bases, there was a span of 21 bases. The CDR3 sequence: CSASTDGGLGEQFF. Here the CDR3 DNA reads TGCAGTGCCTCGACCGACGGGGGGCTGGGTGAGCAGTTCTTC.

This chain links TRBV20-1 with TRBJ1-4; TRBD1 might be the D (6 bases). The germline V gene encodes CDR1 DFQATT and CDR2 SNEGSKA (reference sequence). Trimming took off 4 bases at V and 0 bases at J, with 12 bases between the two ends. This CDR3 has 15 amino acids. CDR3 amino acids: CSAITGQPTNEKLFF. The CDR3 nucleotides are TGCAGTGCTATCACCGGACAGCCAACTAATGAAAAACTGTTTTTT.

The rearrangement uses TRBV7-8 and TRBJ1-3; D unclear. Trimming took off 3 bases at V and 2 bases at J, with 5 bases between the two ends. This CDR3 is 13 amino acids long. CDR1 and CDR2 (germline): SGHVS, FQNEAQ. As DNA, the CDR3 is TGTGCCAGCAGCTTTAGGGCTGGAAACACCATATATTTT. Translation: CASSFRAGNTIYF.